The T cell receptor beta chain described here comes from a study of blood T cell repertoires in COVID-19. There are 17 residues in the CDR3. Per germline, CDR1 SNHLY and CDR2 FYNNEI. The V end lost 3 bases, the J end lost 1 base, and 16 bases lay between the germline ends. Measured with immunoSEQ multiplex PCR; TCRdb has only the in-frame clones, and not every one. The sample consists of about 300,000 clones, about nine tenths of them appearing once. The sequenced sample consisted of PBMCs or T cells enriched from blood (not recorded which). This sequence was found in a woman aged 40 to 49 who had recovered from COVID-19. The gene calls are TRBV2 and TRBJ1-5, with a tentative D call TRBD1 (6 bases). The CDR3 region has the DNA TGTGCCAGCAGTGACAGGGGAAGGTTATCGAGCAATCAGCCCCAGCATTTT. Protein: CASSDRGRLSSNQPQHF.